This T cell receptor (beta chain) comes out of a study of technical replicates of blood from a few donors. This CDR3 spans 16 amino acids. CDR1 SGHVS and CDR2 FNYEAQ come from the germline V gene. The V and J ends lost 5 bases and 6 bases, in that order; junction bases with no gene match: 10. Profiling relied on immunoSEQ multiplex PCR, and the TCRdb table lists in-frame clones only, not all of them. The table includes about 62,000 clones, roughly 86% detected once. Sequenced: PBMCs. The TCR sequence derives from a human donor in good health. Some clones in this sample may be carry-over from other donors' samples. The V call is TRBV7-6, the J call TRBJ2-7; 13 bases are a match to TRBD2. The CDR3 region has the DNA TGTGCCAGCAGCCCAAGACTAGCGGGGGGATCCCCCGAGCAGTACTTC. Its translation: CASSPRLAGGSPEQYF.